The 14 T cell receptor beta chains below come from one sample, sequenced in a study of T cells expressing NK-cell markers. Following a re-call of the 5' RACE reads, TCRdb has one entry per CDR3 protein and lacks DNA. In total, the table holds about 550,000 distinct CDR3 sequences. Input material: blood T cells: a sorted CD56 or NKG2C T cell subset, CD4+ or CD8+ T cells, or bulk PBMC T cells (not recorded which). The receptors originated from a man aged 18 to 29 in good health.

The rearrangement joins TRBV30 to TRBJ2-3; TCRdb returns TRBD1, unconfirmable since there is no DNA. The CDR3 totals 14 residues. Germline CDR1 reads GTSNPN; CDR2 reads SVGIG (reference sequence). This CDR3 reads CAWSPGQAADTQYF.

The CDR3 region is CASSQSPEETQYF. V and J are TRBV4-3 and TRBJ2-5; the D call of TRBD1 rests on TCRdb alone, since no DNA is present to check it. The CDR3 runs to 13 residues. Germline loops: CDR1 LGHNA, CDR2 YSLEER.

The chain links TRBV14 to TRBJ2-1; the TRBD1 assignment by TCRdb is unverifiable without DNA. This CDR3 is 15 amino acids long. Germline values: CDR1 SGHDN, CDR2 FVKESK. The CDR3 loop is CASSQFRGYGNEQFF.

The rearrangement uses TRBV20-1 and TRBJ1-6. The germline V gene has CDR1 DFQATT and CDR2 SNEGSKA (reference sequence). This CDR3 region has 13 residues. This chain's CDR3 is CSARDHWVEPLHF.

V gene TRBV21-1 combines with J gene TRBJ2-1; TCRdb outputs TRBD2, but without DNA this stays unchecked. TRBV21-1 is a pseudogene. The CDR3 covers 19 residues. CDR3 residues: CASSNGEAGGTQTYNEQFF.

The CDR3 spells CASSARDRGTGELFF. This chain uses TRBV5-5 with TRBJ2-2; TCRdb reports TRBD1, a call that lacks DNA to check it against. The germline gives CDR1 SGHKS, CDR2 YYEKEE (reference sequence). CDR3 length: 15 amino acids.

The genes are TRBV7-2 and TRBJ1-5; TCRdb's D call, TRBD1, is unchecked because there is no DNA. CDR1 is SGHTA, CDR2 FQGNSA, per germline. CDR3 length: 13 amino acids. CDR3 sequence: CASSLDGTPVQHF.

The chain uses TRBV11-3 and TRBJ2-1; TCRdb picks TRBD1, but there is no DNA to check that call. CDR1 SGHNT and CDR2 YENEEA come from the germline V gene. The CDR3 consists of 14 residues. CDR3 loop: CASSPRVDNNEQFF.

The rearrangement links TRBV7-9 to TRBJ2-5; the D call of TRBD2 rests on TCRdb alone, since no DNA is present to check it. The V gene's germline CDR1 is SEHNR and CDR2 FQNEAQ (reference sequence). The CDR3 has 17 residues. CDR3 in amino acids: CASSSTVLAQMQETQYF.

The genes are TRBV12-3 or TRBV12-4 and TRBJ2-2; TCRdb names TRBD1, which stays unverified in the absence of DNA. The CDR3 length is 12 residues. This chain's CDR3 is CASSPGTGELFF.

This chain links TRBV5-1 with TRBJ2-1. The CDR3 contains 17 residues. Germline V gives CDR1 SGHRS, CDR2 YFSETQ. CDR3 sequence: CASSPTELVDSYNEQFF.

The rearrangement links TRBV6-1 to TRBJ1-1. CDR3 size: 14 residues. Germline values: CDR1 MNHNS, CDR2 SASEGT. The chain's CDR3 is CASRKPSGNTEAFF.

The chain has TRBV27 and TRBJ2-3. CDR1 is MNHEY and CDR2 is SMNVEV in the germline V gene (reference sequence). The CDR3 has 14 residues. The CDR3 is CASSLLSAEDTQYF.

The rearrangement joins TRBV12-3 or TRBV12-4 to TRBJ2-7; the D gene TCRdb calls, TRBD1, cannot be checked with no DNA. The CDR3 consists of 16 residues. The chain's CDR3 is CASSSPGQRRTYEQYF.